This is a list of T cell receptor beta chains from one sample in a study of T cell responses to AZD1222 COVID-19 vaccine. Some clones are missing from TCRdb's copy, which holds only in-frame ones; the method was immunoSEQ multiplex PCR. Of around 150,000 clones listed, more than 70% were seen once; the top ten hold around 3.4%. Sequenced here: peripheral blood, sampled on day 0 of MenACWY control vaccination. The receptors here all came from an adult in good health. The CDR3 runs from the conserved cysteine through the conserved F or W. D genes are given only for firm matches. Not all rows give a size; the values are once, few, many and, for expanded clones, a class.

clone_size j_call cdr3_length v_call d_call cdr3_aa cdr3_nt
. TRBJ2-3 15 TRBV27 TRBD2 CASSLRRGITDTQYF TGTGCCAGCAGTTTAAGGCGGGGGATCACAGATACGCAGTATTTT
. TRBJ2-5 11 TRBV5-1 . CASRNQETQYF TGCGCCAGCAGAAACCAAGAGACCCAGTACTTC
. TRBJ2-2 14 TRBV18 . CASSPGQNTGELFF TGTGCCAGCTCACCCGGACAGAACACCGGGGAGCTGTTTTTT
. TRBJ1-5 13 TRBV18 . CASSPQEGQPQHF TGTGCCAGCTCACCACAGGAGGGGCAGCCCCAGCATTTT
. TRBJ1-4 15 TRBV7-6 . CASRRRRGINEKLFF TGTGCCAGCAGGAGGAGGCGGGGGATTAATGAAAAACTGTTTTTT
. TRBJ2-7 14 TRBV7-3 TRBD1 CASSSGQGSYEQYF TGTGCCAGCAGCTCCGGACAGGGATCCTACGAGCAGTACTTC
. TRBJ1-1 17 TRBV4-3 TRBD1 CASSHRAGQATNTEAFF TGCGCCAGCAGCCACCGTGCGGGACAGGCGACGAACACTGAAGCTTTCTTT
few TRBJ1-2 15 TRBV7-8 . CASSPTRVSSYGYTF TGTGCCAGCAGCCCTACAAGGGTTTCTTCCTATGGCTACACCTTC
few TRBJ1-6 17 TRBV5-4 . CASSFGGALQGNSPLHF TGTGCCAGCAGCTTCGGTGGGGCCCTACAGGGTAATTCACCCCTCCACTTT
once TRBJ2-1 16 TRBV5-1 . CASSIGQGSSYNEQFF TGCGCCAGCAGCATTGGCCAGGGGAGCTCCTACAATGAGCAGTTCTTC
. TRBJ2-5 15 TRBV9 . CASSVESSSGETQYF TGTGCCAGCAGCGTAGAAAGCTCGTCCGGGGAGACCCAGTACTTC
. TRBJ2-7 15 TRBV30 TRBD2 CAWSGRGTSRYEQYF TGTGCCTGGAGTGGACGGGGGACTAGCAGATACGAGCAGTACTTC
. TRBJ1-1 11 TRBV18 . CASSPDSEAFF TGTGCCAGCTCACCGGATTCTGAAGCTTTCTTT
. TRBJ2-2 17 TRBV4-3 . CASSQDIVAGADGELFF TGCGCCAGCAGCCAAGATATTGTCGCGGGGGCGGACGGGGAGCTGTTTTTT
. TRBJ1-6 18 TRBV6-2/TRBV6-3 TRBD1 CASSRDRNGASYNSPLHF TGTGCCAGCAGTCGGGACAGAAACGGAGCCTCCTATAATTCACCCCTCCACTTT
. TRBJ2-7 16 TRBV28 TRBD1 CASSSAGQGPTYEQYF TGTGCCAGCAGTTCCGCGGGACAGGGCCCCACCTACGAGCAGTACTTC
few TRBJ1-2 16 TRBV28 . CASSPGVYLKPYGYTF TGTGCCAGCAGTCCCGGAGTTTATCTTAAGCCCTATGGCTACACCTTC
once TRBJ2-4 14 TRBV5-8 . CASRGVLAKNIQYF TGTGCCAGCAGAGGGGTCCTAGCCAAAAACATTCAGTACTTC
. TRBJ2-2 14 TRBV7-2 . CASSTGLNTGELFF TGTGCCAGCAGCACGGGACTGAACACCGGGGAGCTGTTTTTT
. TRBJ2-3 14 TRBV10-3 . CAISELDVTDTQYF TGTGCCATCAGTGAGTTAGACGTGACAGATACGCAGTATTTT
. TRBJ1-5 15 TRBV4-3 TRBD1 CASSQRTGGGQPQHF TGCGCCAGCAGCCAGAGGACAGGGGGCGGTCAGCCCCAGCATTTT
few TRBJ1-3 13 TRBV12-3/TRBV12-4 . CASSLAGGNTIYF TGTGCCAGCAGTTTAGCAGGGGGAAACACCATATATTTT
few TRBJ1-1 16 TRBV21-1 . CASSKDGKRGNTEAFF TGTGCCAGCAGCAAAGACGGTAAGCGAGGGAACACTGAAGCTTTCTTT
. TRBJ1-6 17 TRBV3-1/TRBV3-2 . CASSQDGGRGNNSPLHF TGTGCCAGCAGCCAAGACGGAGGTAGAGGGAATAATTCACCCCTCCACTTT
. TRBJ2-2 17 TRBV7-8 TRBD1 CASSYSYRDRNTGELFF TGTGCCAGCAGCTATAGTTACCGGGACAGGAACACCGGGGAGCTGTTTTTT
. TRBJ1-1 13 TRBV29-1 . CSLSRALNTEAFF TGCAGCCTCTCCCGGGCCTTGAACACTGAAGCTTTCTTT
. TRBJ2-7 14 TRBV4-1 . CASSQARRGYEQYF TGCGCCAGCAGCCAAGCCCGACGGGGGTACGAGCAGTACTTC
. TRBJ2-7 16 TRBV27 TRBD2 CASSRLASGSLGEQYF TGTGCCAGCAGTCGTCTAGCTAGCGGGAGTCTGGGAGAGCAGTACTTC
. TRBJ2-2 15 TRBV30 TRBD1 CAWATGQWNTGELFF TGTGCCTGGGCCACGGGACAGTGGAACACCGGGGAGCTGTTTTTT
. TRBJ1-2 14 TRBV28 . CASTPPGRNYGYTF TGTGCCAGCACCCCCCCGGGGCGTAACTATGGCTACACCTTC
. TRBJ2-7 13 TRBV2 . CASSGTFSYEQYF TGTGCCAGCAGTGGGACTTTCTCCTACGAGCAGTACTTC
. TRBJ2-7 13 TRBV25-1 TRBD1 CASSDSDRDEQYF TGTGCCAGCAGTGACTCAGACAGGGACGAGCAGTACTTC
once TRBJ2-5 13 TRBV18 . CASSPTIQETQYF TGTGCCAGCTCACCGACGATCCAAGAGACCCAGTACTTC
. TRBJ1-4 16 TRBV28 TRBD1 CASSLGQGLVNEKLFF TGTGCCAGCAGCCTCGGACAGGGACTTGTTAATGAAAAACTGTTTTTT
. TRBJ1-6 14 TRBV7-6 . CASSSTDWDSPLHF TGTGCCAGCAGCTCCACTGACTGGGATTCACCCCTCCACTTT
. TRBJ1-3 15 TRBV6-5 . CASSETDDSGNTIYF TGTGCCAGCAGCGAGACAGACGACTCTGGAAACACCATATATTTT
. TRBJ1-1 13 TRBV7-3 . CASSMTVNTEAFF TGTGCCAGCAGCATGACAGTCAACACTGAAGCTTTCTTT
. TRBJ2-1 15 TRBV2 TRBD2 CASSFSGGLYNEQFF TGTGCCAGCAGCTTTAGCGGGGGTTTATACAATGAGCAGTTCTTC
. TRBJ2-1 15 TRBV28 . CASSSAGAQGYEQFF TGTGCCAGCAGTTCGGCTGGTGCACAGGGATACGAGCAGTTCTTC
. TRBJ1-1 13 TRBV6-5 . CASSPPSHTEAFF TGTGCCAGCAGCCCCCCCTCACATACTGAAGCTTTCTTT
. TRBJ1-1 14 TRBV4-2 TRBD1 CASSEQGLGTEAFF TGTGCCAGCAGCGAACAGGGGCTAGGCACTGAAGCTTTCTTT
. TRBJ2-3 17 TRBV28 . CASSFYKDIPSTDTQYF TGTGCCAGCAGTTTTTACAAGGACATCCCTAGCACAGATACGCAGTATTTT
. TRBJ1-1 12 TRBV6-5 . CASTDRYTEAFF TGTGCCAGCACGGACAGATACACTGAAGCTTTCTTT
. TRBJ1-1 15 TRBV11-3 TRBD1 CASSSRTGEDTEAFF TGTGCCAGCAGCTCAAGGACAGGGGAGGACACTGAAGCTTTCTTT
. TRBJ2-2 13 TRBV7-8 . CASSPLKTGELFF TGTGCCAGCAGCCCCCTCAAAACCGGGGAGCTGTTTTTT
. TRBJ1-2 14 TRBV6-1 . CASSEVGFSTGYTF TGTGCCAGCAGTGAAGTGGGATTTTCTACTGGCTACACCTTC
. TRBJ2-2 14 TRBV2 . CASNEGVTTGELFF TGTGCCAGCAATGAGGGAGTGACCACCGGGGAGCTGTTTTTT
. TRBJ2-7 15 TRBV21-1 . CASSTGTMGSYEQYF TGTGCCAGCAGCACCGGGACAATGGGATCCTACGAGCAGTACTTC
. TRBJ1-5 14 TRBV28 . CASKRTEDRQPQHF TGTGCCAGCAAGCGGACGGAGGATAGACAGCCCCAGCATTTT
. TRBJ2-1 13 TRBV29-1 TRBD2 CSVEERTSGAQFF TGCAGCGTTGAAGAGCGGACTAGCGGGGCGCAGTTCTTC
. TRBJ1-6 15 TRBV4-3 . CASSQDLQGDSPLHF TGCGCCAGCAGCCAAGATCTCCAGGGCGATTCACCCCTCCACTTT
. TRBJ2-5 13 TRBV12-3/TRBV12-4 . CASSLGIWSAQYF TGTGCCAGCAGTTTGGGAATCTGGTCGGCCCAGTACTTC
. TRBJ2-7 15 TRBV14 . CASSQGQVVGYEQYF TGTGCCAGCAGCCAAGGGCAGGTCGTGGGATACGAGCAGTACTTC
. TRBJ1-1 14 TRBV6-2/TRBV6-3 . CASSYAGGGREAFF TGTGCCAGCAGTTACGCCGGTGGGGGGAGGGAAGCTTTCTTT
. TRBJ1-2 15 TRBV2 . CASIGREQGFYGYTF TGTGCCAGCATAGGGAGAGAACAGGGCTTCTATGGCTACACCTTC
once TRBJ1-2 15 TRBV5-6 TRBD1 CASSSPWDSENGYTF TGTGCCAGCAGCTCTCCATGGGACAGCGAAAATGGCTACACCTTC
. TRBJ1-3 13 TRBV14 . CASRGQPGNTIYF TGTGCCAGCAGAGGACAACCTGGAAACACCATATATTTT
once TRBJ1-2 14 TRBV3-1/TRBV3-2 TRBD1 CASSRSQGWYGYTF TGTGCCAGCAGCCGGTCACAGGGGTGGTATGGCTACACCTTC